The rows below give T cell receptor beta chains drawn from one sample of a study of T cell repertoires in cytomegalovirus infection. TCRdb itself ran the reads through MiXCR, one entry per CDR3 protein. The sample lists 250,000 or so distinct CDR3 sequences, about 18% occurring once. Sequenced input: CD8+ T cells from PBMCs. Every receptor here comes from a human donor in good health (CMV status not recorded). Some clones in this sample may be carry-over from other donors' samples. The CDR3 runs from the conserved cysteine through the conserved F or W. D genes are given only for firm matches. Size is omitted from some rows. Given values are once, few, many or a class for expanded clones.

V gene	clone size	J gene	D gene	CDR3 protein	CDR3 DNA
TRBV6-2/TRBV6-3	few	TRBJ2-3	TRBD2	CASSPPGGGGTDTQYF	TGTGCCAGCAGTCCCCCCGGCGGGGGAGGCACAGATACGCAGTATTTT
TRBV29-1	many	TRBJ2-2	NA	CSVERFANTGELFF	TGCAGCGTTGAAAGATTCGCGAACACCGGGGAGCTGTTTTTT
TRBV7-9	NA	TRBJ2-7	NA	CASSTRWDEQYF	TGTGCCAGCAGCACTCGTTGGGACGAGCAGTACTTC
TRBV20-1	few	TRBJ1-1	NA	CSADNREREAFF	TGCAGTGCGGATAACAGGGAAAGAGAAGCTTTCTTT
TRBV7-2	many	TRBJ2-7	TRBD1	CASSLGRGLGYEQYF	TGTGCCAGCAGCTTAGGCAGGGGGCTGGGGTACGAGCAGTACTTC
TRBV25-1	many	TRBJ2-7	TRBD1	CASAGTGVYEQYF	TGTGCCAGCGCGGGGACAGGGGTCTACGAGCAGTACTTC
TRBV29-1	many	TRBJ2-7	NA	CSVEGTADSTYEQYF	TGCAGCGTTGAAGGGACCGCGGATTCAACCTACGAGCAGTACTTC
TRBV18	few	TRBJ1-2	TRBD1	CASSPTGDAYGYTF	TGTGCCAGCTCGCCCACAGGGGACGCCTATGGCTACACCTTC
TRBV7-8	many	TRBJ2-3	NA	CASSLAGRTNPTDTQYF	TGTGCCAGCAGCTTAGCTGGTAGGACGAACCCCACAGATACGCAGTATTTT
TRBV28	NA	TRBJ1-5	TRBD1	CASSPDRAQPQHF	TGTGCCAGCAGCCCAGACAGGGCTCAGCCCCAGCATTTT
TRBV20-1	many	TRBJ1-1	NA	CSATLILNTEAFF	TGCAGTGCCACTCTCATCCTGAACACTGAAGCTTTCTTT
TRBV20-1	NA	TRBJ2-1	TRBD1	CSAFSVKTGAIEQFF	TGCAGTGCTTTTTCCGTCAAGACAGGGGCCATTGAGCAGTTCTTC
TRBV6-1	NA	TRBJ2-1	NA	CASSRARLGEQFF	TGTGCCAGCAGCCGGGCCAGGCTAGGGGAGCAGTTCTTC
TRBV28	NA	TRBJ2-7	NA	CASSSHDWTYEQYF	TGTGCCAGCAGTTCACACGACTGGACCTACGAGCAGTACTTC
TRBV19	few	TRBJ1-1	TRBD1	CASKLGQENTEAFF	TGTGCCAGTAAACTAGGACAGGAGAACACTGAAGCTTTCTTT
TRBV20-1	NA	TRBJ2-7	NA	CSAEGGPVYEQYF	TGCAGTGCCGAGGGGGGCCCGGTATACGAGCAGTACTTC
TRBV12-5	few	TRBJ2-7	NA	CASAPTGGPKQYF	TGTGCTAGTGCCCCTACGGGGGGCCCCAAGCAGTACTTC
TRBV6-2/TRBV6-3	few	TRBJ2-1	TRBD2	CASSPLRTSGGAGNEQFF	TGTGCCAGCAGTCCTCTAAGGACTAGCGGGGGGGCCGGGAATGAGCAGTTCTTC
TRBV28	many	TRBJ2-3	TRBD2	CASLTSGGLADTQYF	TGTGCCAGCCTTACTAGCGGGGGTTTGGCAGATACGCAGTATTTT
TRBV28	many	TRBJ2-1	NA	CASSWRGARIGDEQFF	TGTGCCAGCAGTTGGAGGGGGGCCCGGATTGGGGATGAGCAGTTCTTC
TRBV6-2/TRBV6-3	many	TRBJ1-2	NA	CASSFGVNYGYTF	TGTGCCAGCAGCTTTGGGGTCAACTATGGCTACACCTTC
TRBV10-3	few	TRBJ2-7	NA	CAISEGDEQYF	TGTGCCATCAGTGAGGGCGACGAGCAGTACTTC
TRBV14	few	TRBJ2-7	NA	CASSPYRTAGYEQYF	TGTGCCAGCAGCCCCTACAGGACGGCCGGTTACGAGCAGTACTTC
TRBV19	NA	TRBJ2-5	NA	CASRPGATDQETQYF	TGTGCCAGTAGGCCTGGCGCAACAGACCAAGAGACCCAGTACTTC
TRBV27	NA	TRBJ1-2	TRBD1	CASSRQGIGDGYTF	TGTGCCAGCAGCCGACAGGGAATTGGTGATGGCTACACCTTC
TRBV5-1	few	TRBJ2-2	NA	CASSPTFDSLTGELFF	TGCGCCAGCAGCCCCACTTTTGACTCACTCACCGGGGAGCTGTTTTTT
TRBV6-5	many	TRBJ1-1	TRBD1	CASSLRDRAYNLNTEAFF	TGTGCCAGCAGTCTACGGGACAGGGCCTATAACTTGAACACTGAAGCTTTCTTT
TRBV20-1	NA	TRBJ1-5	TRBD1	CSVPGQGVYQPQHF	TGCAGTGTTCCGGGACAGGGGGTTTATCAGCCCCAGCATTTT
TRBV7-9	many	TRBJ2-7	TRBD1	CASSGDRGYEQYF	TGTGCCAGCAGCGGGGACAGGGGCTACGAGCAGTACTTC
TRBV7-9	many	TRBJ2-1	NA	CASSSAWRGGPYNEQFF	TGTGCCAGCAGCTCCGCCTGGCGAGGGGGGCCCTACAATGAGCAGTTCTTC
TRBV5-5	NA	TRBJ2-6	NA	CASSFDGTHRLVGGSGANVLTF	TGTGCCAGCAGCTTCGACGGGACACACAGACTAGTAGGTGGCTCTGGGGCCAACGTCCTGACTTTC
TRBV28	few	TRBJ2-7	TRBD2	CASRLERGKTYEQYF	TGTGCCAGCAGGTTGGAGCGGGGGAAGACCTACGAGCAGTACTTC
TRBV29-1	NA	TRBJ2-3	NA	CSVEERGSRSDTQYF	TGCAGCGTTGAAGAAAGGGGATCGCGATCAGATACGCAGTATTTT
TRBV11-1	many	TRBJ2-1	NA	CASSPGWGLLIPFF	TGTGCCAGCAGCCCGGGGTGGGGGCTGTTAATTCCGTTCTTC
TRBV2	few	TRBJ1-1	NA	CASNNGRTMNTEAFF	TGTGCCAGCAACAATGGCAGGACCATGAACACTGAAGCTTTCTTT
TRBV7-6	few	TRBJ2-3	TRBD2	CASRLTSGGSSDTQYF	TGTGCCAGCAGACTTACTAGCGGGGGGTCCTCGGATACGCAGTATTTT
TRBV4-1	few	TRBJ1-4	NA	CASSQAASVGVNEKLFF	TGCGCCAGCAGCCAAGCCGCGTCGGTGGGAGTTAATGAAAAACTGTTTTTT
TRBV12-3/TRBV12-4	NA	TRBJ1-1	NA	CASSRVPTEAFF	TGTGCCAGCAGCCGGGTGCCCACTGAAGCTTTCTTT
TRBV7-9	NA	TRBJ2-2	NA	CASSLRSAENTGELFF	TGTGCCAGCAGCTTAAGGTCCGCCGAAAACACCGGGGAGCTGTTTTTT
TRBV7-8	few	TRBJ1-5	TRBD1	CASSLGGGSAHQPQHF	TGTGCCAGCAGCTTGGGAGGGGGCTCCGCACATCAGCCCCAGCATTTT
TRBV7-3	many	TRBJ2-3	NA	CASSITDTQYF	TGTGCCAGCAGTATAACAGATACGCAGTATTTT
TRBV7-9	few	TRBJ1-4	NA	CASSPSSNNEKLFF	TGTGCCAGCAGCCCCTCGAGCAATAATGAAAAACTGTTTTTT
TRBV7-2	many	TRBJ1-4	NA	CASGLDSYRDNEKLFF	TGTGCCAGCGGGCTGGACAGTTACCGGGATAATGAAAAACTGTTTTTT
TRBV7-2	many	TRBJ2-2	TRBD1	CASSPRTGGYTGELFF	TGTGCCAGCAGCCCCAGGACAGGGGGATACACCGGGGAGCTGTTTTTT
TRBV20-1	few	TRBJ1-2	TRBD1	CSAETGDLYGYTF	TGCAGTGCCGAGACAGGGGACCTCTATGGCTACACCTTC
TRBV2	few	TRBJ1-3	NA	CASEGYGNTIYF	TGTGCCAGCGAGGGTTACGGAAACACCATATATTTT
TRBV7-2	many	TRBJ2-7	TRBD2	CASSSAGGDYEQYF	TGTGCCAGCAGCTCCGCGGGGGGAGACTACGAGCAGTACTTC
TRBV12-3/TRBV12-4	NA	TRBJ2-3	TRBD2	CASSPIAGLADTQYF	TGTGCCAGCAGCCCTATAGCGGGGTTGGCAGATACGCAGTATTTT
TRBV5-4	many	TRBJ2-7	TRBD2	CASSFRGGSHEQYF	TGTGCCAGCAGCTTCCGCGGGGGATCCCACGAGCAGTACTTC